This TCR beta chain was found in a study of Ad26.COV2.S vaccination and SARS-CoV-2 variants. The table came from immunoSEQ multiplex PCR; TCRdb's copy has only in-frame clones and leaves some out. The profile covers fewer than 150,000 clones, with 86% appearing a single time and approximately 5% taken by the ten largest. The ends were cut back, 1 base at V and 0 bases at J, with 11 bases in the middle. Germline V gene sequence: CDR1 MGHDK, CDR2 SYGVNS. The CDR3 loop spans 16 amino acids. J is TRBJ2-3 and V is TRBV25-1; D remains ambiguous. This specimen consisted of peripheral blood, obtained after recovery from COVID-19. The receptor comes from a human donor who had recovered from COVID-19. The CDR3 spells CASSELGGSSTDTQYF. The CDR3 DNA follows: TGTGCCAGCAGTGAATTGGGCGGCTCTAGCACAGATACGCAGTATTTT.